The source of this T cell receptor (beta chain) is a study of blood T cell repertoires in COVID-19. Study overall: Nucleic acid was either cDNA or gDNA, and it came from T cells, B-cell-depleted T cells, or PBMCs.

Participant age was about 18 to 89 years, and participants resided in roughly 24 US areas. In Cohort 3, a recovered donor had either two negative PCRs, clearance, or symptom resolution. CDR1 is KGHSH, CDR2 LQKENI, per germline. The trim removed 5 bases at V and 3 bases at J, leaving 9 bases unmatched. CDR3 length: 17 amino acids. Per the original data handling: Scientists estimated how many nucleated cells there were by amplifying reference gene primers. TCRdb's copy holds only in-frame clones and misses some; the assay was immunoSEQ multiplex PCR. The V and J calls and the clone size are those of that table, but D and trimming were determined from the DNA. The sample has roughly 320,000 clones, approximately 90% seen once; the top ten hold about 4.1%.

The chain employs TRBV18 and TRBJ2-5; 13 nucleotides align to TRBD2. This receptor was identified in a man aged 30 to 45 who had recovered from COVID-19. The sequencing sample was made of PBMCs or T cells enriched from blood (not recorded which). The DNA of the CDR3 is TGTGCCAGCTCAACGCTCGGACTAGCGGGAGAAAAAGAGACCCAGTACTTC. Translation: CASSTLGLAGEKETQYF.